The present TCR beta chain was sequenced within a study of T-cell reconstitution after alpha-beta-depleted transplantation in children (dated by TCRdb to the mid-2010s). In terms of the full investigation: Using TCR repertoire profiling, the study quantitatively followed how T-cell immune reconstitution unfolded in children after TCRalphabeta/CD19-depleted allogeneic hematopoietic cell transplantation.

Libraries were constructed by PCR. The sample was run on an Illumina HiSeq 2500. Molecular barcoding was employed in the preparation of TCR libraries, with unique molecular identifiers being used to normalize TCRbeta repertoire quantification. In-frame beta chains were kept once TCRdb had trimmed the public reads at Q25 with fastp and called clones with MiXCR. Rows with a matching CDR3 protein are joined into one entry that keeps the most common DNA and genes. The sample table holds approximately 590,000 distinct CDR3 sequences, of which about 10% were seen once. The ten largest make up 3.5% to 5% of the sample. The CDR3 contains 13 residues, cysteine and phenylalanine counted. The only DNA kept is the CDR3, 39 bases in frame from the first base. The junction shows trimming of 5 bases on V and 13 bases on J, plus 18 bases between the germline ends. Sequences SGHAT (CDR1) and FQNNGV (CDR2) are obtained from the germline V gene.

A word on this clonotype: This receptor's antigen is unknown. The sample holds no much larger clone one base away, and base qualities are not on file.

Specimen: PBMCs from the stem cell graft donor, collected from the stem cell graft. The V gene is TRBV11-2 and the J gene is TRBJ2-1; the D gene is possibly TRBD1 or TRBD2, with 5 bases matching each. This clonotype originated in a human donor who donated a stem cell graft to a child with acute myeloid leukemia. The nucleotide sequence reads TGTGCCAGCAGCCAAAAAGCCCGGGACCCACAGTTCTTC. This gives the protein CASSQKARDPQFF.